The 19 T cell receptor beta chains given below trace back to one sample, sequenced in a study of T cell responses to AZD1222 COVID-19 vaccine. The method was immunoSEQ multiplex PCR; TCRdb's version includes in-frame clones alone and lacks a portion of them. The data hold around 130,000 clones, with over 90% observed a single time. Sequencing was performed on peripheral blood, taken on day 0 of AZD1222 vaccination. The receptors were sampled from an adult in good health.

J is TRBJ1-1 and V is TRBV29-1; D remains ambiguous. Germline CDR1 reads SQVTM; CDR2 reads ANQGSEA. CDR3 length equals 12 residues. Trimming removed 3 bases from V and 6 bases from J, with 11 bases in between. CDR3 bases: TGCAGCGTTGAGCACGGGCTCGCTGAAGCTTTCTTT. Its protein is CSVEHGLAEAFF. Variable domain in full (rest from reference TRBV29-1 and TRBJ1-1): SAVISQKPSRDICQRGTSLTIQCQVDSQVTMMFWYRQQPGQSLTLIATANQGSEATYESGFVIDKFPISRPNLTFSTLTVSNMSPEDSSIYLCSVEHGLAEAFFGQGTRLTVV.

The gene calls are TRBV4-2 and TRBJ1-1; D might be TRBD1 (5 bases). The CDR3 is 15 amino acids. Germline V gene data show CDR1 as LGHNA and CDR2 as YNFKEQ. With 0 bases removed from V and 8 bases from J, the gap between germline ends came to 16 bases. CDR3 sequence: CASSQEGGGGWEAFF. The DNA of the CDR3 is TGTGCCAGCAGCCAAGAAGGAGGCGGGGGTTGGGAAGCTTTCTTT.

The V and J genes are TRBV4-1 and TRBJ1-2; 7 nucleotides line up with TRBD1. V gave up 0 bases and J gave up 5 bases; unmatched junction bases: 12. The V gene's germline CDR1 is MGHRA and CDR2 YSYEKL. This CDR3 spans 17 amino acids. CDR3 DNA: TGCGCCAGCAGCCAAGATATCGGGGCAGGGGGAGGGTATGGCTACACCTTC. Protein: CASSQDIGAGGGYGYTF.

This clone appeared a single time. The genes are TRBV9 and TRBJ2-7; weak D call: TRBD2 (6 bases). The germline V gene has CDR1 SGDLS and CDR2 YYNGEE. This CDR3 spans 14 amino acids. Trimming took 3 bases from V and 0 from J, leaving 10 bases between them. CDR3 coding DNA: TGTGCCAGCAGCGCGCGACTAGTCTCCTACGAGCAGTACTTC. Amino acids: CASSARLVSYEQYF.

This chain connects TRBV6-4 to TRBJ2-3; D unclear. This CDR3 spans 14 amino acids. Trimming took off 6 bases at V and 1 base at J, with 11 bases between the two ends. CDR1 is MRHNA, CDR2 SNTAGT, per germline. The chain's CDR3 is CASRIDTGTDTQYF. CDR3 nucleotide sequence: TGTGCCAGCAGAATCGACACTGGCACAGATACGCAGTATTTT.

CDR3 sequence (DNA): TGCGCCAGCAGTAATGGCGCCAACTATGGCTACACCTTC. It encodes CASSNGANYGYTF. V and J are TRBV10-1 and TRBJ1-2; D ambiguous. Trimming took off 5 bases at V and 2 bases at J, with 9 bases between the two ends. The CDR3 contains 13 residues. Germline V CDR1 and CDR2: WNHNN, SYGVQD (reference sequence).

The rearrangement links TRBV6-6 to TRBJ1-3; perhaps TRBD1 as D (6 bases). The V gene lost 5 bases and the J gene lost 2 bases, with 10 bases spanning the gap. CDR1 MNHNY and CDR2 SVGAGI come from the germline V gene (reference sequence). The CDR3 extends over 14 amino acids. The CDR3 nucleotides read TGTGCCAGCAGTCCGAACAGGGCTGGAAACACCATATATTTT. This encodes CASSPNRAGNTIYF.

This rearrangement joins TRBV30 to TRBJ1-1, with TRBD1 identical over 7 bases. In germline, CDR1 is GTSNPN, CDR2 SVGIG (reference sequence). There are 13 residues in the CDR3. V dropped 3 bases and J dropped 0; count of bases not matched to a gene: 1. For the CDR3, the DNA is TGTGCCTGGAGGGACAGGATGAACACTGAAGCTTTCTTT. Translation gives CAWRDRMNTEAFF.

The chain has TRBV6-5 and TRBJ1-5, with D perhaps TRBD1 (5 bases). CDR3 length equals 13 residues. The ends were cut back, 0 bases at V and 5 bases at J, with 5 bases in the middle. Per germline, CDR1 MNHEY and CDR2 SVGAGI. The CDR3 DNA is TGTGCCAGCAGTTACTCCAGGGATCAGCCCCAGCATTTT. This translates into CASSYSRDQPQHF.

The chain couples TRBV3-1 (or the pseudogene TRBV3-2) to TRBJ2-1, with 9 positions matching TRBD2. This CDR3 is 16 amino acids long. The V gene's germline CDR1 is LGHDT and CDR2 YNNKEL (reference sequence). Germline trimming cut 5 bases from V and 0 bases from J; bases unmatched to any gene: 5. The chain's CDR3 is CASSVVSGSSYNEQFF. CDR3 bases: TGTGCCAGCAGCGTTGTTAGCGGGAGCTCCTACAATGAGCAGTTCTTC.

This sequence joins TRBV7-9 and TRBJ2-2, with unresolved D. The CDR3 runs 14 residues. V lost 5 bases, J lost 1 base, and 8 bases lay in between. Germline loops: CDR1 SEHNR, CDR2 FQNEAQ (reference sequence). The CDR3 DNA is TGTGCCAGCAGCCGAACGGAGAACACCGGGGAGCTGTTTTTT. It codes for CASSRTENTGELFF.

The chain combines TRBV6-5 with TRBJ2-2; unclear D gene. V was pared by 7 bases and J by 0 bases, with 12 bases between. This CDR3 spans 15 amino acids. In germline, CDR1 is MNHEY, CDR2 SVGAGI. The CDR3 protein is CASTSLLANTGELFF. CDR3 sequence (DNA): TGTGCCAGCACCTCACTGCTCGCGAACACCGGGGAGCTGTTTTTT.

The genes are TRBV21-1 and TRBJ2-7; TRBD1 is taken as the D call from the table, unchecked against the DNA. TRBV21-1 is a pseudogene locus. CDR3 length: 11 amino acids. The CDR3 here is CASSNQGEEYF. The DNA for the CDR3 is TGTGCCAGCAGCAACCAGGGTGAGGAATACTTC.

The V and J genes are TRBV6-6 and TRBJ1-1, with D maybe TRBD1 (6 bases). The germline V and J ends were trimmed by 9 bases and 4 bases, with 15 bases remaining between them. Germline-derived CDR1 and CDR2 are MNHNY and SVGAGI (reference sequence). CDR3 length equals 13 residues. The CDR3: CASNRDWGTEAFF. In nucleotides, the CDR3 is TGTGCCAGTAACAGGGATTGGGGCACTGAAGCTTTCTTT.

The rearrangement joins TRBV4-2 to TRBJ2-7, with 15 bases lining up with TRBD2. The CDR3 has 19 residues. Germline lookup yields CDR1 LGHNA and CDR2 YNFKEQ. The V gene end was trimmed by 2 bases and the J gene end by 4 bases; junction bases not matched to a gene: 12. DNA of the CDR3: TGTGCCAGCAGCCAAACCTCCGTTGGGGGGACTAGCGGGGGGTACGAGCAGTACTTC. Translation: CASSQTSVGGTSGGYEQYF.

The gene calls are TRBV4-1 and TRBJ1-5; D perhaps matches TRBD1 (6 bases). V was trimmed by 0 bases and J by 7 bases, leaving 13 bases between them. The CDR3 length is 15 residues. Germline CDR1 is MGHRA and CDR2 is YSYEKL. In DNA form, the CDR3 reads TGCGCCAGCAGCCAAGAGAGGCAGGGGAGGCAGCCCCAGCATTTT. Its translation is CASSQERQGRQPQHF.

The genes are TRBV12-5 and TRBJ1-5; D not resolved. Germline values: CDR1 LGHNT, CDR2 FRNRAP. The CDR3 is 12 amino acids. The germline V and J ends were trimmed by 0 bases and 7 bases, with 4 bases remaining between them. CDR3 protein: CASGLVYQPQHF. The CDR3 bases are TGTGCTAGTGGTTTGGTATACCAGCCCCAGCATTTT.

The count of this clone is one. The chain employs TRBV29-1 and TRBJ1-2; 7 bases are a match to TRBD1. CDR1 and CDR2 from the germline V gene are SQVTM and ANQGSEA. This CDR3 spans 13 amino acids. V lost 5 bases and J lost 7; bases outside the gene matches: 10. The CDR3 loop is CSVSEGGWAGYTF. In nucleotides, the CDR3 is TGCAGCGTTTCCGAAGGGGGCTGGGCTGGCTACACCTTC.

The genes are TRBV10-3 and TRBJ1-2; TRBD1 matches at 8 bases. The trim removed 2 bases at V and 2 bases at J, leaving 4 bases unmatched. CDR1 and CDR2 from the germline V gene are ENHRY and SYGVKD. The CDR3 runs to 15 residues. Here the CDR3 DNA reads TGTGCCATCAGTGAGAAGGGACAGGAGAACTATGGCTACACCTTC. Amino acid sequence: CAISEKGQENYGYTF.